This T cell receptor beta chain derives from a study of T cells expressing NK-cell markers. Study-level background: All TCR beta repertoires analysed originated from sorted CD3+CD56+NKG2C+, CD3+CD56+NKG2C- and CD3+CD56-NKG2C+ T cells.

This CDR3 contains 17 residues. TCRdb reprocessed the 5' RACE reads and keeps a single row for each CDR3 protein, giving no DNA. There are more than 120,000 distinct CDR3 sequences in the sample, with 10% to 15% held by the top ten. The clonotype was recovered from a man in his late teens or twenties in good health. The chain uses TRBV23-1 and TRBJ2-2; absent DNA, TCRdb's TRBD2 call cannot be checked. TRBV23-1 is classed as an ORF, of uncertain function. Input material: blood T cells: a sorted CD56 or NKG2C T cell subset, CD4+ or CD8+ T cells, or bulk PBMC T cells (not recorded which). CDR3 sequence reads: CASSQSESPANTGELFF.